This T cell receptor (beta chain) was identified in a study of blood T cell repertoires in COVID-19. Study background: The United States, Italy and Spain were the sources of the acute and convalescent COVID-19 samples. T cells, B-cell-depleted T cells, or PBMCs provided the cDNA or gDNA that served as material.

Original handling: Using reference gene primer amplification, nucleated cell counts were estimated. Here immunoSEQ multiplex PCR was the method, and the copy in TCRdb shows in-frame clones only, minus some. Clone size and the V and J calls come from that table; the DNA yielded D and trimming. The sample records 110,000 or so clones, about 88% being singletons. The receptor's source is a woman aged 70-85 years who had recovered from COVID-19. The specimen was peripheral blood.

CDR3 sequence reads: CASGLSDRVNYGYTF. Written as DNA, the CDR3 is TGTGCCAGCGGGCTATCCGACAGGGTTAACTATGGCTACACCTTC. This chain joins TRBV7-9 and TRBJ1-2; 7 bases align to TRBD1. V shed 8 bases and J 1 base; nucleotides not matched to a gene: 10. Germline CDR1 SEHNR, CDR2 FQNEAQ (reference sequence). CDR3 size: 15 residues.